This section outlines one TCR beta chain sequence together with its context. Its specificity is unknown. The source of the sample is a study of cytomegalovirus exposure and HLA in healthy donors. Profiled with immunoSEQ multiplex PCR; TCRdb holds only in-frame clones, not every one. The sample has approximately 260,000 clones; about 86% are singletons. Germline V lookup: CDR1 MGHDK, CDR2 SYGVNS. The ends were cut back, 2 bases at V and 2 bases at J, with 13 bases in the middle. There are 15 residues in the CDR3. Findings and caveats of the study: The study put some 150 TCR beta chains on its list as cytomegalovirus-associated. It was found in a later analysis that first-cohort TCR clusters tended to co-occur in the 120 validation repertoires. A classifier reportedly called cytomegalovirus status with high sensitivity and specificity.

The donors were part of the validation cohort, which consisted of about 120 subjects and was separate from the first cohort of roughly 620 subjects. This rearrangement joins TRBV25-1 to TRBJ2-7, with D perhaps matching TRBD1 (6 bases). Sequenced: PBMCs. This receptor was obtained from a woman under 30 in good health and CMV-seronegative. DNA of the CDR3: TGTGCCAGCAGTGAACTTACAGGGTTCGCCTACGAGCAGTACTTC. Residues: CASSELTGFAYEQYF.